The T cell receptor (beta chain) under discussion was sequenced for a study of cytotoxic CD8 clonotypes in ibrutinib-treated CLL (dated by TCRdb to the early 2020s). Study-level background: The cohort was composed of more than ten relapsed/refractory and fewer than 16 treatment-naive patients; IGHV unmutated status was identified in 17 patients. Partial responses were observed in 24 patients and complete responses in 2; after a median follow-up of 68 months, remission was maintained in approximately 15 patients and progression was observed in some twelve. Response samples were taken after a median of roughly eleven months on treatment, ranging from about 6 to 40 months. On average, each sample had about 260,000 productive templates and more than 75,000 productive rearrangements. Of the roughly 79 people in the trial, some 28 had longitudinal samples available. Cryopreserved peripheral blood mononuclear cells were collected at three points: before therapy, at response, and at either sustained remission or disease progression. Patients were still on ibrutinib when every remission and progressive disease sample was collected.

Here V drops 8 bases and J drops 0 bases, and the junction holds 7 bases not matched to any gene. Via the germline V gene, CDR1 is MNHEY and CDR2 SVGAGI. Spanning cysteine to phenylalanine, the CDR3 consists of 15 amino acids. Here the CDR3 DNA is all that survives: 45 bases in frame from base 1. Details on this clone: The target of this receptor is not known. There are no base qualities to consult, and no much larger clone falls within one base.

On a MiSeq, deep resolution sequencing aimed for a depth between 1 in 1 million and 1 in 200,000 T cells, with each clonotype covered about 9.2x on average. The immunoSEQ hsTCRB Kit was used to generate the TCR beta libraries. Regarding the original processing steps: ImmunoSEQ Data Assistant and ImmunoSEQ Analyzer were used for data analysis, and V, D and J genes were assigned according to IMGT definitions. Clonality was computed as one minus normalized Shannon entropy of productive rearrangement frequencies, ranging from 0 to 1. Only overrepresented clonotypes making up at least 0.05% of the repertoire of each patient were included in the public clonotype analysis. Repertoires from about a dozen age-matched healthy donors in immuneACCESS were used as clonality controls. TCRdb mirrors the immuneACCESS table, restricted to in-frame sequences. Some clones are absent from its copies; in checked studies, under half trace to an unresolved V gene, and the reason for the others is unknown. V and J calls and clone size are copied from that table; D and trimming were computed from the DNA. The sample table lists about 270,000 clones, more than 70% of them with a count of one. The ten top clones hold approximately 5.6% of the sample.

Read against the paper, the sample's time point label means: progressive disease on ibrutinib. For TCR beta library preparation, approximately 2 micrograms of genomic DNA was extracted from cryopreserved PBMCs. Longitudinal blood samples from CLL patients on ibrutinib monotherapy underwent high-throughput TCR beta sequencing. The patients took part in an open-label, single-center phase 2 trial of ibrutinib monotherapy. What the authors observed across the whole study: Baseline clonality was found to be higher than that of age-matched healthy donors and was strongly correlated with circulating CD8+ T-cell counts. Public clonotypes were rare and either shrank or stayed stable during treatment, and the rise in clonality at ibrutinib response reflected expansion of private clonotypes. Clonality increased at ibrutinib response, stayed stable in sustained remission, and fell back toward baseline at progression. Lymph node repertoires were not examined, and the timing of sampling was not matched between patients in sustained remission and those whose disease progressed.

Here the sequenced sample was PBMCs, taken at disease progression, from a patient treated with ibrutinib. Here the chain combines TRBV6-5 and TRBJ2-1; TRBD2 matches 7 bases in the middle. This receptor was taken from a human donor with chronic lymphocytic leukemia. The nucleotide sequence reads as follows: TGTGCCAGCCAAGCAACTAGCGCCTCCTACAATGAGCAGTTCTTC. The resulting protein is CASQATSASYNEQFF.